This record covers a single T cell receptor beta chain. The data were obtained in a study of blood T cell repertoires in COVID-19. Under the authors' procedure: Reference gene primers were amplified, and this amplification served to estimate nucleated cell counts. Profiled with immunoSEQ multiplex PCR; TCRdb holds only in-frame clones, not every one. D and trimming come from the DNA, and the V and J calls and clone size come from that table. The profile shows some 400,000 clones, nearly 90% of them singletons. Trimming removed 6 bases at V and 4 bases at J, with 13 bases between. This CDR3 has 13 residues. CDR1 and CDR2 (germline): LNHDA, SQIVND (reference sequence). Researchers sorted participants into cohorts using their self-reported clinical history.

The clonotype comes from a woman in her twenties or thirties who had recovered from COVID-19. The specimen was PBMCs or T cells enriched from blood (not recorded which). The chain has TRBV19 and TRBJ2-7, with D maybe TRBD1 (5 bases). CDR3 sequence (DNA): TGTGCCAGTAGCCCCCAGGGTTTTTACGAGCAGTACTTC. This codes for CASSPQGFYEQYF.